This record looks at one TCR beta chain sequence and its context. Antigen specificity is unknown. Authors' methods: Filtering differed because ImmunoSEQ produced junction-only sequences that carried no quality scores. Here immunoSEQ multiplex PCR was the method, and the copy in TCRdb shows in-frame clones only, minus some. For V, J and clone size, that table is used; D and trimming come from the DNA. The table records hundreds of thousands of clones, 80% to 95% of them present only once. The data are from a study of shared clonotypes between healthy human individuals. Regarding the study as a whole: Exclusively blood specimens were collected; tissue repertoires likely differ.

As defined, naive CD8 cells were CD45RO-negative and positively selected for CCR7, with terminally differentiated effector memory CD45RA+ cells excluded. The TCR was taken from a man aged 30 to 45 in good health. Material for sequencing was naive CD8+ T cells sorted from blood.

DNA for the CDR3: TGTGCCAGCAGCTCCACTAGCGGGAGGAGCAATGAGCAGTTCTTC. It is translated as CASSSTSGRSNEQFF. The chain combines TRBV2 with TRBJ2-1; TRBD2 agrees at 12 bases. CDR3 length equals 15 residues. The V segment lost 6 bases and the J segment 6 bases; nucleotides outside the gene matches: 6. Germline loops: CDR1 SNHLY, CDR2 FYNNEI.